This TCR beta chain was documented in a study of T cell changes during pregnancy in multiple sclerosis. Per germline, CDR1 MDHEN and CDR2 SYDVKM. V lost 4 bases to trimming and J lost 5 bases; unmatched junction nucleotides: 1. The length of the CDR3 is 13 residues. Here immunoSEQ multiplex PCR was the method, and the copy in TCRdb shows in-frame clones only, minus some. The sample has about 22,000 clones, roughly 93% seen once. This sequence joins TRBV28 and TRBJ1-1, with 10 bases that match TRBD1. The source was CD8+ T cells from peripheral blood mononuclear cells, collected in the third trimester of pregnancy. The sequence was collected from a female donor with multiple sclerosis, enrolled in a pregnancy study. CDR3 residues: CASSWTGGTEAFF. CDR3 coding DNA: TGTGCCAGCAGTTGGACAGGGGGAACTGAAGCTTTCTTT.